A single T cell receptor (beta chain) is shown here with its context. Its cognate antigen is unknown. CDR1 SGHTA and CDR2 FQGNSA come from the germline V gene. V was cut by 5 bases and J by 8 bases, with 16 bases left in between. The CDR3 loop spans 14 amino acids. The study assayed some 100,000 TCR templates per sample. Produced via immunoSEQ multiplex PCR; TCRdb's table is partial and in-frame only. The top ten hold under 9% of the sample, which has over 14,000 clones, approximately 49% seen once. This entry comes from a study of siplizumab effects on memory and regulatory T cells. Study results and limitations: Phenotypic classification as naive or memory proved unattainable for roughly 75-96% of proliferating CD4+ or CD8+ clones. Researchers did not confirm the suppressive function of proliferating Tregs from siplizumab cultures. Naive T cells seemed more diverse than memory cells and seemed major alloresponse contributors.

In the mixed lymphocyte reaction, cells were cocultured for around six days at 37°C. This clonotype was sampled from a human donor in good health; the cells came from an allogeneic mixed lymphocyte reaction. V and J are TRBV7-2 and TRBJ2-1; D not resolved. Input material: CFSE-low (dividing) CD4+ T cells sorted from an allogeneic mixed lymphocyte reaction. CDR3 nucleotides: TGTGCCAGCAGCCGACCGCCCCAAGGCTATGAGCAGTTCTTC. Translation: CASSRPPQGYEQFF.